Below, 29 T cell receptor beta chains from the same sample are listed, as sequenced in a study of memory CD4+ T cells and cytomegalovirus serostatus. Single viable CD3+CD4+CD8-CD45RO+ cells were sorted as the memory CD4+ T cells. Clones were sequenced by immunoSEQ multiplex PCR, and TCRdb holds only the in-frame ones, with some missing. The sample includes about 56,000 clones, roughly 87% of them seen just once. The sequencing sample was made of memory CD4+ T cells from blood. The source is an adult in good health and CMV-seronegative.

J is TRBJ1-4 and V is TRBV18; the match to TRBD1 covers 7 bases. This CDR3 is built from 16 residues. V lost 3 bases, J lost 7 bases, and 11 bases stayed unmatched. CDR1 and CDR2 (germline): KGHSH, LQKENI. The CDR3, as DNA: TGTGCCAGCTCACCTGACCAGACAGGGTTTTTTGAAAAACTGTTTTTT. The encoded protein is CASSPDQTGFFEKLFF.

The chain joins TRBV5-1 to TRBJ2-3; D is uncertain. The ends were cut back, 2 bases at V and 6 bases at J, with 13 bases in the middle. The CDR3 consists of 14 residues. CDR1 SGHRS and CDR2 YFSETQ come from the germline V gene. The CDR3 sequence: CASSFGAVLDTQYF. In nucleotides, the CDR3 is TGCGCCAGCAGCTTCGGCGCAGTTCTGGATACGCAGTATTTT.

The chain carries TRBV30 and TRBJ1-2; TRBD1 might be the D (5 bases). This CDR3 is built from 13 residues. The ends were cut back, 7 bases at V and 5 bases at J, with 17 bases in the middle. Germline assignment: CDR1 GTSNPN and CDR2 SVGIG (reference sequence). Here the CDR3 reads CAFTGLPGYGYTF. The CDR3 nucleotides read TGTGCCTTTACAGGCCTCCCAGGGTATGGCTACACCTTC.

V usage is TRBV5-4 and J usage is TRBJ1-2; D gene unclear. CDR1 is SGHNT, CDR2 YYREEE, per germline (reference sequence). Trimming removed 1 base at V and 5 bases at J, with 9 bases between. This CDR3 is built from 13 residues. The CDR3 DNA sequence: TGTGCCAGCAGCTTGATAGGTGATTATGGCTACACCTTC. Amino acid sequence: CASSLIGDYGYTF.

The rearrangement links TRBV2 to TRBJ2-7, with 9 bases aligning to TRBD2. The V segment lost 10 bases and the J segment 3 bases; nucleotides outside the gene matches: 10. The CDR3 extends over 14 amino acids. The germline CDR1 and CDR2 sequences are SNHLY and FYNNEI. This CDR3 is CAINLAGEVYEQYF. The CDR3 DNA sequence: TGTGCCATCAATTTAGCGGGGGAAGTCTACGAGCAGTACTTC.

In its sample, this clone was seen once. The gene calls are TRBV7-8 and TRBJ1-1, with a tentative D call TRBD1 (5 bases). This CDR3 spans 17 amino acids. Trimming pared 7 bases from V and 0 bases from J, leaving 21 bases between. Germline V gives CDR1 SGHVS, CDR2 FQNEAQ. Here the CDR3 reads CASTIPVTGPMNTEAFF. In DNA, the CDR3 is TGTGCCAGCACCATACCTGTAACGGGACCGATGAACACTGAAGCTTTCTTT. The variable domain in full, completed from reference TRBV7-8 and TRBJ1-1, reads GAGVSQSPRYKVAKRGQDVALRCDPISGHVSLFWYQQALGQGPEFLTYFQNEAQLDKSGLPSDRFFAERPEGSVSTLKIQRTQQEDSAVYLCASTIPVTGPMNTEAFFGQGTRLTVV.

V and J are TRBV10-3 and TRBJ1-4; weak D call: TRBD1 (5 bases). This CDR3 has 13 amino acids. Trimming left V 8 bases short and J 7 bases short, with 14 bases between. Per germline, CDR1 ENHRY and CDR2 SYGVKD. The CDR3 loop reads CAIGGERFEKLFF. The CDR3 bases are TGTGCCATCGGAGGGGAACGATTTGAAAAACTGTTTTTT.

The gene calls are TRBV6-1 and TRBJ2-7; D is uncertain. The CDR3 runs 12 residues. The V and J ends lost 5 bases and 9 bases respectively, with 14 bases between them. From germline, CDR1 is MNHNS and CDR2 SASEGT. The CDR3 spells CASSPRSKRQYF. CDR3 bases: TGTGCCAGCAGTCCTCGTAGCAAGAGGCAGTACTTC.

The chain joins TRBV7-9 to TRBJ1-2, with D possibly matching TRBD1 (5 bases). Germline lookup yields CDR1 SEHNR and CDR2 FQNEAQ (reference sequence). There are 13 residues in the CDR3. Trimming cost V 5 bases and J 5 bases, with 12 bases left between them. The CDR3 DNA reads as TGTGCCAGCAGCCCAGGGTCCACGTATGGCTACACCTTC. It specifies CASSPGSTYGYTF.

The V and J genes are TRBV19 and TRBJ2-3, with 9 bases aligning to TRBD1. Unmatched junction bases numbered 8, after V lost 7 bases and J lost 3 bases. From germline, CDR1 is LNHDA and CDR2 SQIVND (reference sequence). CDR3 length: 15 residues. The CDR3 sequence: CASTHRGRGTDTQYF. The DNA of the CDR3 is TGTGCCAGTACCCACAGGGGGCGGGGGACAGATACGCAGTATTTT.

This sequence joins TRBV11-3 and TRBJ2-5; 7 positions match TRBD1. Germline lookup yields CDR1 SGHNT and CDR2 YENEEA. The CDR3 covers 14 residues. Unmatched junction bases numbered 4, after V lost 1 base and J lost 5 bases. CDR3 residues: CASSLGQQGETQYF. DNA for the CDR3: TGTGCCAGCAGCTTAGGCCAACAGGGGGAGACCCAGTACTTC.

This chain connects TRBV30 to TRBJ1-5; no clear D gene. Germline V CDR1 and CDR2: GTSNPN, SVGIG (reference sequence). The V end lost 2 bases, the J end lost 4 bases, and 6 bases lay between the germline ends. This CDR3 is 12 amino acids long. The DNA for the CDR3 is TGTGCCTGGAGTTTCCCAAATCAGCCCCAGCATTTT. Translated, it gives CAWSFPNQPQHF.

This clone was seen once. The CDR3 sequence is CASSLGYNAGELFF. The CDR3 DNA follows: TGTGCCAGCAGCTTAGGATACAACGCCGGGGAGCTGTTTTTT. The chain employs TRBV7-3 and TRBJ2-2; no clear D. This CDR3 spans 14 amino acids. The germline gives CDR1 SGHTA, CDR2 FQGTGA. The V and J ends lost 2 bases and 6 bases respectively, with 10 bases between them.

This chain uses TRBV6-6 with TRBJ1-2; unclear D gene. The germline V gene encodes CDR1 MNHNY and CDR2 SVGAGI (reference sequence). The CDR3 totals 14 residues. V shed 6 bases and J shed 2 bases, with 13 bases lying between them. CDR3 amino acids: CASRPKGPNYGYTF. In DNA form, the CDR3 reads TGTGCCAGCAGACCCAAGGGCCCGAACTATGGCTACACCTTC.

The rearrangement joins TRBV5-6 to TRBJ1-1; possibly TRBD1 for D (6 bases). Germline V lookup: CDR1 SGHDT, CDR2 YYEEEE. The CDR3 extends over 16 amino acids. V lost 0 bases and J lost 3, with 15 bases in between. CDR3: CASSLGVGRGDTEAFF. CDR3 nucleotides: TGTGCCAGCAGCTTGGGAGTGGGCAGGGGAGACACTGAAGCTTTCTTT.

V is TRBV6-6 and J is TRBJ2-2; TRBD1 matches 9 bases. Germline CDR1 reads MNHNY; CDR2 reads SVGAGI (reference sequence). Trimming cost V 6 bases and J 7 bases; bases outside gene matches: 9. The CDR3 totals 15 residues. The CDR3 DNA is TGTGCCAGCAGAAAGGGACAGGGCCTTAGCGGGGAGCTGTTTTTT. This codes for CASRKGQGLSGELFF.

The CDR3, as DNA: TGCGCCAGCAGCTTGCGCATCGTCCCCCAGGGGGATTCCCACGGGGCTTTCTTT. Its translation is CASSLRIVPQGDSHGAFF. The gene calls are TRBV5-1 and TRBJ1-1, with TRBD1 identical over 7 bases. Germline CDR1 and CDR2: SGHRS and YFSETQ. The CDR3 is 18 amino acids. V shed 1 base, J shed 11 bases, and the junction held 23 bases outside the gene matches.

The gene calls are TRBV7-2 and TRBJ1-1, with 7 bases aligning to TRBD1. Per germline, CDR1 SGHTA and CDR2 FQGNSA. The ends lost 2 bases at V and 3 bases at J; junction bases unmatched: 3. The CDR3 extends over 14 amino acids. In DNA, the CDR3 is TGTGCCAGCAGCTTACCAGGGGGGTACACTGAAGCTTTCTTT. It encodes CASSLPGGYTEAFF.

The V call is TRBV9, the J call TRBJ1-2; 8 positions agree with TRBD1. Germline CDR1 is SGDLS and CDR2 is YYNGEE. The CDR3 consists of 15 residues. V gave up 0 bases and J gave up 3 bases; unmatched junction bases: 4. The CDR3 here is CASSVVPGGDYGYTF. CDR3 DNA sequence: TGTGCCAGCAGCGTAGTCCCAGGGGGCGACTATGGCTACACCTTC.

The V gene is TRBV19, the J gene TRBJ2-5, with 9 bases matching TRBD1. The V gene end was trimmed by 5 bases and the J gene end by 4 bases; junction bases not matched to a gene: 2. The CDR3 consists of 13 residues. Looked up from germline, CDR1 is LNHDA and CDR2 is SQIVND (reference sequence). The CDR3 sequence is CASSATGGETQYF. The CDR3 region has the DNA TGTGCCAGTAGTGCGACAGGGGGAGAGACCCAGTACTTC.

The CDR3 region is CASSPDSSYSPLHF. The CDR3 DNA reads as TGTGCCAGTAGTCCGGACAGTTCTTATTCACCCCTCCACTTT. The chain couples TRBV19 to TRBJ1-6, with a tentative D call TRBD1 (6 bases). The ends were cut back, 5 bases at V and 8 bases at J, with 13 bases in the middle. This CDR3 is 14 amino acids long. Germline V gene sequence: CDR1 LNHDA, CDR2 SQIVND (reference sequence).

Comment on this clone: This sample includes further DNA sequences coding for the same CDR3. The chain combines TRBV2 with TRBJ1-2; 10 bases match TRBD1. This CDR3 is 12 amino acids long. Trimming took 9 bases from V and 6 from J; bases not matched to a gene: 4. CDR1 and CDR2 (germline): SNHLY, FYNNEI. The CDR3 DNA is TGTGCCAGTAAGACAGGGGGCGATGGCTACACCTTC. Its translation: CASKTGGDGYTF.

The chain links TRBV6-5 to TRBJ2-2, with 9 bases aligning to TRBD2. V trimming: 5 bases; J trimming: 5 bases; junction bases outside the gene matches: 6. This CDR3 is 15 amino acids long. Germline lookup yields CDR1 MNHEY and CDR2 SVGAGI. This CDR3 reads CASSAGTSKTGELFF. Written as DNA, the CDR3 is TGTGCCAGCAGTGCCGGGACTAGCAAAACCGGGGAGCTGTTTTTT.

The rearrangement joins TRBV4-1 to TRBJ2-3, with a possible D match to TRBD2 (7 bases). From germline, CDR1 is MGHRA and CDR2 YSYEKL. This CDR3 contains 15 residues. V was cut by 5 bases and J by 1 base, with 13 bases left in between. Written as DNA, the CDR3 is TGCGCCAGCAGCGGCGGGCGGGGGCGCACAGATACGCAGTATTTT. It specifies CASSGGRGRTDTQYF.

The chain is built from TRBV18 and TRBJ1-1; D is undetermined. The CDR3 is made up of 13 amino acids. The V end was cut by 3 bases, the J end by 0 bases, with 5 bases between. Germline CDR1 and CDR2: KGHSH and LQKENI. CDR3 sequence reads: CASSPSMNTEAFF. CDR3 in DNA: TGTGCCAGCTCACCTTCGATGAACACTGAAGCTTTCTTT.

The chain uses TRBV7-6 and TRBJ2-7; perhaps TRBD2 as D (5 bases). V was clipped by 5 bases and J by 0 bases, with 14 bases between them. The CDR3 has 15 amino acids. Germline-derived CDR1 and CDR2 are SGHVS and FNYEAQ. The CDR3 nucleotides are TGTGCCAGCAGCCCTCTTACGGGGAACTCCTACGAGCAGTACTTC. This codes for CASSPLTGNSYEQYF.

The rearrangement uses TRBV6-5 and TRBJ2-3; D gene unclear. The germline gives CDR1 MNHEY, CDR2 SVGAGI. V was shortened by 7 bases and J by 2 bases, with 7 bases between the two germline ends. This CDR3 region has 12 residues. The CDR3 sequence: CASISDTDTQYF. As DNA, the CDR3 is TGTGCCAGCATCTCCGACACAGATACGCAGTATTTT.

CDR3 DNA: TGTGCCTCCATTAGGAGGGATAGCGAAAAACTGTTTTTT. This translates into CASIRRDSEKLFF. V and J are TRBV30 and TRBJ1-4; D is unclear. This CDR3 has 13 residues. Trimming shortened V by 7 bases and J by 8 bases, and 17 bases separated the two germline ends. The germline V gene encodes CDR1 GTSNPN and CDR2 SVGIG (reference sequence). The variable domain in full, with the rest retrieved from reference TRBV30 and TRBJ1-4, is SQTIHQWPATLVQPVGSPLSLECTVEGTSNPNLYWYRQAAGRGLQLLFYSVGIGQISSEVPQNLSASRPQDRQFILSSKKLLLSDSGFYLCASIRRDSEKLFFGSGTQLSVL.

The rearrangement uses TRBV4-3 and TRBJ2-3; tentative D call: TRBD1 (5 bases). The germline V and J ends were trimmed by 4 bases and 7 bases, with 18 bases remaining between them. The CDR3 totals 15 residues. Germline values: CDR1 LGHNA, CDR2 YSLEER. The CDR3 DNA sequence: TGCGCCAGCAGCCCCCAAGACAGATCGGGTAATACGCAGTATTTT. It yields the protein CASSPQDRSGNTQYF.